A single sample is the source of the 5 T cell receptor beta chains below, sequenced in a study of blood T cells in healthy people across ages. Primers used in a second PCR of roughly 7 to 12 cycles were a sample-barcoded 5' primer and a J-beta primer mix. Each CDR3 protein is one row after TCRdb ran MiXCR on the 5' RACE reads. Here the sample spans about 720,000 distinct CDR3 sequences, 22% being singletons. Sequencing was performed on blood. Receptors were obtained from a man between 65 and 85 years old in good health.

This clonotype occurred a few times. This could be a read error, since a much larger clone is one nucleotide away. This rearrangement joins TRBV12-3 or TRBV12-4 to TRBJ2-6; TRBD2 aligns across 8 bases. CDR3 size: 17 residues. The CDR3: CASRAGTRASGANVPTF. CDR3 DNA sequence: TGTGCCAGCAGAGCCGGGACTAGGGCCTCTGGGGCCAACGTCCCGACTTTC.

This chain joins TRBV28 and TRBJ1-2; 9 nucleotides align to TRBD1. V lost 7 bases to trimming and J lost 7 bases; unmatched junction nucleotides: 10. CDR1 and CDR2 from the germline V gene are MDHEN and SYDVKM. This CDR3 spans 14 amino acids. The CDR3 nucleotides are TGTGCCAGCACCCGACAGGGGGGGCCCCGTGGCTACACCTTC. The encoded protein is CASTRQGGPRGYTF.

CDR3 residues: CAWSEFAGTSGGYNEQFF. As DNA, the CDR3 is TGTGCCTGGAGTGAATTCGCCGGGACTAGCGGGGGCTACAATGAGCAGTTCTTC. V is TRBV30 and J is TRBJ2-1; TRBD2 aligns across 14 bases. V dropped 1 base and J dropped 3; count of bases not matched to a gene: 8. Germline V gives CDR1 GTSNPN, CDR2 SVGIG (reference sequence). The CDR3 length is 18 residues.

This chain connects TRBV4-3 to TRBJ2-1; possible D gene TRBD1, 5 bases. V gave up 8 bases and J gave up 0 bases, with 14 bases separating them. The germline CDR1 and CDR2 sequences are LGHNA and YSLEER. The CDR3 is 15 residues long. The CDR3 loop reads CASAHDSFSYNEQFF. Written as DNA, the CDR3 is TGCGCCAGCGCCCACGACAGTTTCTCCTACAATGAGCAGTTCTTC.

This clonotype was counted between two and nine times. The genes are TRBV28 and TRBJ2-7; TRBD1 is a possible D gene (6 bases). V gave up 2 bases and J gave up 1 base, with 15 bases separating them. Germline V gene lookup returns CDR1 MDHEN and CDR2 SYDVKM. The CDR3 is 16 amino acids. The DNA for the CDR3 is TGTGCCAGCAGTTTACCCGACAGGCGCCTATCCTACGAGCAGTACTTC. It codes for CASSLPDRRLSYEQYF.